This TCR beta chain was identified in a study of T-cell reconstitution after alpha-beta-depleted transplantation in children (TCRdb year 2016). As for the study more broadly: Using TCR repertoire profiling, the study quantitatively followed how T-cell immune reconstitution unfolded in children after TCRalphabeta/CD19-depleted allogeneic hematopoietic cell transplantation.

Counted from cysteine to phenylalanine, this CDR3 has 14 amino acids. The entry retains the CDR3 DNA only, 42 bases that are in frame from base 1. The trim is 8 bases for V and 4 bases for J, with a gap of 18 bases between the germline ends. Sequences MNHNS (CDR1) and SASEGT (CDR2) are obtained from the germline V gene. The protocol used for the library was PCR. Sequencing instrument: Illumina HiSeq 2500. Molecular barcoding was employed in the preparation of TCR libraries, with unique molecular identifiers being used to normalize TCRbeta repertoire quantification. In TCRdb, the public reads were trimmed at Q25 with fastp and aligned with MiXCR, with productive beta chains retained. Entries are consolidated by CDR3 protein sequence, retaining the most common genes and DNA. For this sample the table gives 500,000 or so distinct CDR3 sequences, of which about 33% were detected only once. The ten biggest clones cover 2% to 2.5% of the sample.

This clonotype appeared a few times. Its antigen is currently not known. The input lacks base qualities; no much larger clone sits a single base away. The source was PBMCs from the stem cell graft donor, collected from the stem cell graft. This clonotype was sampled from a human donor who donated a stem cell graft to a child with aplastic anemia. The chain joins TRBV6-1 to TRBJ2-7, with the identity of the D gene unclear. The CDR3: CASPRPGPPYEQYF. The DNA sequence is TGTGCCAGCCCTCGCCCCGGACCCCCTTACGAGCAGTACTTC.